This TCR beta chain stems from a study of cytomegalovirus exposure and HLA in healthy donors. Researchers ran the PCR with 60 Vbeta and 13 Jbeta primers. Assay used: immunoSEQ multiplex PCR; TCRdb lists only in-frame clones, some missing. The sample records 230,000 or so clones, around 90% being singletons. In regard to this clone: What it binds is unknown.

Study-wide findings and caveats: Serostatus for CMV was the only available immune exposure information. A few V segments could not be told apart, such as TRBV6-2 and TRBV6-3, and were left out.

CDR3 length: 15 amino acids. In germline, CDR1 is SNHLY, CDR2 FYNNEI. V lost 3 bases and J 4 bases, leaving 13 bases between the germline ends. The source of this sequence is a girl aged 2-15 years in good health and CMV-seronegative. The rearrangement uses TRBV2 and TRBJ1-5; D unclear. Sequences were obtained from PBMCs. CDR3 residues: CASSEDGLRNQPQHF. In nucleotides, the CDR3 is TGTGCCAGCAGTGAGGATGGGCTTAGAAATCAGCCCCAGCATTTT.